The rows below give T cell receptor beta chains drawn from one sample of a study of blood T cell repertoires in COVID-19. The data were produced by immunoSEQ multiplex PCR, yet TCRdb's version contains in-frame clones alone and is incomplete. The sample carries 90,000 to 130,000 clones, about 85% recorded once. Material for sequencing was peripheral blood. These receptors originate from a woman in her 70s with acute or convalescent COVID-19. The CDR3 runs from the conserved cysteine through the conserved F or W. A D gene is named only where the DNA matches it firmly. Size values are once, few and many counts, or a class for expanded clones, and some rows have none.

cdr3_nt cdr3_aa d_call j_call clone_size v_call
TGTGCCAGCAGCTTAAGAGGGGGCGGCGCTAATTCACCCCTCCACTTT CASSLRGGGANSPLHF TRBD1 TRBJ1-6 - TRBV7-8
TGTGCCAGCAGCCACGGAGGGGGCAGTACCGGGGAGCTGTTTTTT CASSHGGGSTGELFF - TRBJ2-2 - TRBV7-7
TGTGCCAGCAGTGGGAGGGGTAGGGTTCAGCCCCAGCATTTT CASSGRGRVQPQHF - TRBJ1-5 - TRBV28
TGCGCCAGCAGCCCAGGGACAAGTAATGAAAAACTGTTTTTT CASSPGTSNEKLFF - TRBJ1-4 few TRBV5-1
TGTGCCAGTCAGGGCCAGGCTTCGAACACTGAAGCTTTCTTT CASQGQASNTEAFF - TRBJ1-1 - TRBV6-5
TGTGCCAGCAGCTCAGACAGGACCTATGGCTACACCTTC CASSSDRTYGYTF - TRBJ1-2 - TRBV7-9
TGTGCCAGCAGTGAAGCAGGGTCAGGGGTTCGGTCACCCCTCCACTTT CASSEAGSGVRSPLHF - TRBJ1-6 - TRBV6-1
TGTGCCAGCAGCTTACGACGAACACGGGGGGAAAACATTCAGTACTTC CASSLRRTRGENIQYF TRBD2 TRBJ2-4 - TRBV7-8
TGTGCCAGCAGTCGGGACAGGGGGTTTGTGACAGATACGCAGTATTTT CASSRDRGFVTDTQYF TRBD1 TRBJ2-3 - TRBV7-2
TGTGCCAGCAGCTTAGCCCCCGGGGCTAGCGGGGTGGGGAATGAGCAGTTCTTC CASSLAPGASGVGNEQFF TRBD2 TRBJ2-1 - TRBV7-3
TGTGCCAGCAGTTCCCCGACAGGGATATACGAGCAGTACTTC CASSSPTGIYEQYF TRBD1 TRBJ2-7 - TRBV28